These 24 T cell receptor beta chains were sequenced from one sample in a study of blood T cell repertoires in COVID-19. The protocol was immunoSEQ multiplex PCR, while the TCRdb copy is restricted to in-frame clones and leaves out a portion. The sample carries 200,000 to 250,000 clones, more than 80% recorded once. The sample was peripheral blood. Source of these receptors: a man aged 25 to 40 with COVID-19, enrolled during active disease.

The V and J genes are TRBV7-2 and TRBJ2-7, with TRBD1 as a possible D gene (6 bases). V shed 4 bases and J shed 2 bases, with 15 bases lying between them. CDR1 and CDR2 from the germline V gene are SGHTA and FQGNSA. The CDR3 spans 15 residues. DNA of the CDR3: TGTGCCAGCAGCTCCAGACGGACAGCAACCTACGAGCAGTACTTC. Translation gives CASSSRRTATYEQYF.

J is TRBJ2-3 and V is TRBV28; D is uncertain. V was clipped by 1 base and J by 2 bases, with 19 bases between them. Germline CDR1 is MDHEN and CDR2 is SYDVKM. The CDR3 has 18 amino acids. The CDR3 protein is CASSLSLSVEDYTDTQYF. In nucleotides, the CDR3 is TGTGCCAGCAGTTTATCCCTATCAGTCGAGGATTACACAGATACGCAGTATTTT.

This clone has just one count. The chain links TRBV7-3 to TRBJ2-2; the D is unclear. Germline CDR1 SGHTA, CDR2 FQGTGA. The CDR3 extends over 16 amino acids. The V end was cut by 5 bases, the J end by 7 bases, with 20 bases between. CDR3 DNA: TGTGCCAGCAGCCCAACCCTGCGTCTTCACGGCGGGGAGCTGTTTTTT. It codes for CASSPTLRLHGGELFF.

CDR3 nucleotide sequence: TGTGCCAGCAGTTTATTAACGGGACAGGGGGAGCAGTACTTC. Its protein product is CASSLLTGQGEQYF. The rearrangement joins TRBV27 to TRBJ2-7; TRBD1 matches at 10 bases. Trimming removed 1 base from V and 7 bases from J; junction bases left unmatched: 4. The CDR3 is 14 amino acids. Germline V gene data show CDR1 as MNHEY and CDR2 as SMNVEV (reference sequence).

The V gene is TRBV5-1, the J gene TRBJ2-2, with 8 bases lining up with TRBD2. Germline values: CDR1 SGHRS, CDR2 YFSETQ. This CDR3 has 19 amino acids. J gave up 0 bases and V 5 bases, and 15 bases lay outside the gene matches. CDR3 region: CASRYNRIASGPNTGELFF. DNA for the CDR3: TGCGCCAGCAGATACAATCGGATTGCTAGCGGGCCGAACACCGGGGAGCTGTTTTTT.

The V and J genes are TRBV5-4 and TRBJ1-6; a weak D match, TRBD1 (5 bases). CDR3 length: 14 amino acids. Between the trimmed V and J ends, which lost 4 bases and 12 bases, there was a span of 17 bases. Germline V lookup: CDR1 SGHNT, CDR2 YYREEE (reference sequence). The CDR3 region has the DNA TGTGCCAGCAGCGACGACTTGGGTAGGGGACCCCTCCACTTT. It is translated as CASSDDLGRGPLHF.

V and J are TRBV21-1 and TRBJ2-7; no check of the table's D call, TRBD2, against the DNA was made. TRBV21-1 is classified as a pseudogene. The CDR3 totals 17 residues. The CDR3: CASSKRPYIDLTYEQYF. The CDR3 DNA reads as TGTGCCAGCAGCAAGCGACCTTACATCGACTTAACCTACGAGCAGTACTTC.

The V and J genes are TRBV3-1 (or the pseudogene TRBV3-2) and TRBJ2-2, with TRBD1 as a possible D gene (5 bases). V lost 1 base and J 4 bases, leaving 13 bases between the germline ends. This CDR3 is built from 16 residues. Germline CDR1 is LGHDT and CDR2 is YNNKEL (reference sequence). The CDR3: CASSQATGSGTGELFF. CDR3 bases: TGTGCCAGCAGCCAAGCTACAGGATCAGGCACCGGGGAGCTGTTTTTT.

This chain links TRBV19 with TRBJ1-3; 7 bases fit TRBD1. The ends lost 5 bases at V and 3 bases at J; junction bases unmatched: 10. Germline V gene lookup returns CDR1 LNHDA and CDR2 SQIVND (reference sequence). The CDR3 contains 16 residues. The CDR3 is CASSPGWQGVGNTIYF. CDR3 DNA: TGTGCCAGTAGTCCCGGCTGGCAGGGGGTTGGAAACACCATATATTTT. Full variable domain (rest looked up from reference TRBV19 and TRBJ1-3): DGGITQSPKYLFRKEGQNVTLSCEQNLNHDAMYWYRQDPGQGLRLIYYSQIVNDFQKGDIAEGYSVSREKKESFPLTVTSAQKNPTAFYLCASSPGWQGVGNTIYFGEGSWLTVV.

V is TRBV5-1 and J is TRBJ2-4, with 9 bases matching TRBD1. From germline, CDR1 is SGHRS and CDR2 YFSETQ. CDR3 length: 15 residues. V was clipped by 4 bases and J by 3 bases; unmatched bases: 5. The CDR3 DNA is TGCGCCAGCAGCCCGGGACAGGGAGACAAAAACATTCAGTACTTC. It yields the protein CASSPGQGDKNIQYF.

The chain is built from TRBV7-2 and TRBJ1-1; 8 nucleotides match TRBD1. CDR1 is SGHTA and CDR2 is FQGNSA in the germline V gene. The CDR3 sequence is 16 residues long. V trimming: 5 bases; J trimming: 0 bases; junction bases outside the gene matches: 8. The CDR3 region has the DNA TGTGCCAGCAGCCTCTTGGGGGGACAGGTGAACACTGAAGCTTTCTTT. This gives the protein CASSLLGGQVNTEAFF.

The chain's CDR3 is CASTTGTASGTGELFF. The CDR3 nucleotides read TGTGCCAGCACCACGGGAACGGCTAGCGGGACCGGGGAGCTGTTTTTT. V and J are TRBV28 and TRBJ2-2; TRBD2 aligns across 8 bases. The germline V gene encodes CDR1 MDHEN and CDR2 SYDVKM. With V trimmed by 7 bases and J by 5 bases, 12 bases remained unmatched. This CDR3 has 16 residues.

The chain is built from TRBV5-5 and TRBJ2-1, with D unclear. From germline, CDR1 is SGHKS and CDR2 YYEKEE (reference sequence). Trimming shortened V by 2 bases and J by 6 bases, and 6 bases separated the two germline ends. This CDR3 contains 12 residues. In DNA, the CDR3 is TGTGCCAGCAGCTTTTCGGGCAATGAGCAGTTCTTC. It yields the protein CASSFSGNEQFF.

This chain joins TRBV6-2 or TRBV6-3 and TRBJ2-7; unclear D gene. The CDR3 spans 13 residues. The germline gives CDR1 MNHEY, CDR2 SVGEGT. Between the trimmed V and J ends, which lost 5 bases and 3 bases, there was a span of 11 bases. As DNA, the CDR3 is TGTGCCAGCAGTCCGTGGAGAGACTACGAGCAGTACTTC. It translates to CASSPWRDYEQYF.

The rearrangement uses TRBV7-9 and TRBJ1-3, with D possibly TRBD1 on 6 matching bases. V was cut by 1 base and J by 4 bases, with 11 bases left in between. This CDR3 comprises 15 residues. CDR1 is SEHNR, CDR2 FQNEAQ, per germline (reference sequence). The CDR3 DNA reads TGTGCCAGCAGCTTAGTAACGACAGGAGGAAACACCATATATTTT. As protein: CASSLVTTGGNTIYF.

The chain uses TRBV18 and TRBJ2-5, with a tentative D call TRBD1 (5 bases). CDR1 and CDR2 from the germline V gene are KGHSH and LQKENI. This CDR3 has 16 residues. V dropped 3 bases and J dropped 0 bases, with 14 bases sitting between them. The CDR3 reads CASSPRATVNQETQYF. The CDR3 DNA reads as TGTGCCAGCTCACCGAGAGCGACAGTAAACCAAGAGACCCAGTACTTC.

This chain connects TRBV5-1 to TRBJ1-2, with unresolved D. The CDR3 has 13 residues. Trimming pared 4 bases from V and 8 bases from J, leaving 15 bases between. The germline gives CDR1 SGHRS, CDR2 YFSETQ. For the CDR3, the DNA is TGCGCCAGCAGCGAGCAGGCTGGAGGAGGCTACACCTTC. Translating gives CASSEQAGGGYTF.

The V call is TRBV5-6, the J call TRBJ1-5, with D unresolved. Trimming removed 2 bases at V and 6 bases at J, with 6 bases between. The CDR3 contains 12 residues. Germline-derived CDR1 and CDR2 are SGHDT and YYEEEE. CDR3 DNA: TGTGCCAGCAGCTTACCGGGTCAGCCCCAGCATTTT. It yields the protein CASSLPGQPQHF.

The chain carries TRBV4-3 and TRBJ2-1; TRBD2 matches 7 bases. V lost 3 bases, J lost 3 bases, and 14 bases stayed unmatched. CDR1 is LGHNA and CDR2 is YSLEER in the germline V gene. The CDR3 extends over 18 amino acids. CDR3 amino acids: CASSQTRQLANYYNEQFF. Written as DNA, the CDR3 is TGCGCCAGCAGCCAGACAAGGCAACTAGCGAACTACTACAATGAGCAGTTCTTC.

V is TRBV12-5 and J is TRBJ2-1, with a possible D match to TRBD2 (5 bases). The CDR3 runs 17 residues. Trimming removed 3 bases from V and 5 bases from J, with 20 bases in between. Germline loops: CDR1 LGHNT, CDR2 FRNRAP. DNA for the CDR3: TGTGCTAGTGGTTTTTCCCCGGTGAGGGCCATGAACAATGAGCAGTTCTTC. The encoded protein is CASGFSPVRAMNNEQFF.

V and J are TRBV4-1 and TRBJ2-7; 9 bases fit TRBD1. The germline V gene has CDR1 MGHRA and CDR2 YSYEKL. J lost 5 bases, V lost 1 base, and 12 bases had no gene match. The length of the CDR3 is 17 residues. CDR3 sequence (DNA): TGCGCCAGCAGCCAAGTAAGCTTCCGGGACAGGGTTCACGAGCAGTACTTC. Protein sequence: CASSQVSFRDRVHEQYF.

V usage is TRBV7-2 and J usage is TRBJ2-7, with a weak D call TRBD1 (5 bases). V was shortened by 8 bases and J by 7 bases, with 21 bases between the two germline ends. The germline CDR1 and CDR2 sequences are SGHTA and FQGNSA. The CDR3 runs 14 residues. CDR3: CASRSGVGAREQYF. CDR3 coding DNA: TGTGCCAGCCGGAGTGGCGTAGGGGCGCGGGAGCAGTACTTC.

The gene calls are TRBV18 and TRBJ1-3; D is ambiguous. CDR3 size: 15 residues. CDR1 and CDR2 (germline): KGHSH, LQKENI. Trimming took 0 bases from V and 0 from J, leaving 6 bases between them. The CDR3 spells CASSPPAASGNTIYF. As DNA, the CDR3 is TGTGCCAGCTCACCACCGGCGGCCTCTGGAAACACCATATATTTT.

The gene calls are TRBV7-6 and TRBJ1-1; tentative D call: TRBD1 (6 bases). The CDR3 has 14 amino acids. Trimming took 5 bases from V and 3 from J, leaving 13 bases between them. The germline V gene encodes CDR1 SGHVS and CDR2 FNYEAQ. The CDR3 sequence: CASSADRTDTEAFF. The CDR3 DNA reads TGTGCCAGCAGCGCCGACAGGACCGACACTGAAGCTTTCTTT. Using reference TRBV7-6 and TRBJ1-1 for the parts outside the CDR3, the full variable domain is GAGVSQSPRYKVTKRGQDVALRCDPISGHVSLYWYRQALGQGPEFLTYFNYEAQQDKSGLPNDRFSAERPEGSISTLTIQRTEQRDSAMYRCASSADRTDTEAFFGQGTRLTVV.